This TCR beta chain was sequenced during a study of cytomegalovirus exposure and HLA in healthy donors. The germline CDR1 and CDR2 sequences are SGHKS and YYEKEE (reference sequence). V gave up 5 bases and J gave up 4 bases, with 16 bases separating them. This CDR3 spans 15 amino acids. The PCR had 60 Vbeta and 13 Jbeta primers. Generated by immunoSEQ multiplex PCR, the TCRdb table keeps only in-frame clones and is missing some. This table has about 210,000 clones, 81% appearing once. This chain joins TRBV5-5 and TRBJ1-5, with a weak D call TRBD1 (6 bases). The sample consisted of PBMCs. This TCR was recovered from a man aged 35 to 55 in good health and CMV-seropositive. The CDR3 here is CASSFSTGPNQPQHF. The DNA for the CDR3 is TGTGCCAGCAGTTTCTCGACAGGTCCAAATCAGCCCCAGCATTTT.